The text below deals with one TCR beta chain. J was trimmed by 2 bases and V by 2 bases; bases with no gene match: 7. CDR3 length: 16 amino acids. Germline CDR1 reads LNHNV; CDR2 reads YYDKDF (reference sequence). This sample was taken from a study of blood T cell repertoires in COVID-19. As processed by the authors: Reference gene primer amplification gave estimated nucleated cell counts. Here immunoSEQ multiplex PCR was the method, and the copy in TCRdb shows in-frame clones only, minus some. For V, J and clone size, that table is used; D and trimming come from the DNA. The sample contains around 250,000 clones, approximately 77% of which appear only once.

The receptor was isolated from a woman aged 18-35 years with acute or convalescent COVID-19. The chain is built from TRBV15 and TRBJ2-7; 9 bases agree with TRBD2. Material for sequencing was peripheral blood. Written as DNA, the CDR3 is TGTGCCACCAGCAGAACCCCTTCTAGCGGGGCCTACGAGCAGTACTTC. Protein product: CATSRTPSSGAYEQYF.